Presented here are 30 T cell receptor beta chains from one specimen sequenced in a study of tumor-infiltrating lymphocytes in oesophageal squamous cell carcinoma. One entry per CDR3 protein, called by TCRdb with MiXCR from the PCR reads. Among under 25,000 distinct CDR3 sequences listed, approximately 40% were seen once. The sequenced material came from blood. The source of these receptors is a male donor with esophageal squamous cell carcinoma.

This clonotype was observed a handful of times. The genes are TRBV2 and TRBJ2-1, with 8 bases fitting TRBD2. The tail of the sequence fits TRBJ2-7 better, so the J call may be wrong. This CDR3 is built from 14 residues. Per the germline V gene, CDR1 is SNHLY and CDR2 is FYNNEI. The CDR3 sequence: CASRRAGAYNEQYF. CDR3 nucleotide sequence: TGTGCCAGCCGACGAGCGGGGGCCTACAATGAGCAGTACTTC.

V gene TRBV27 combines with J gene TRBJ2-7; TRBD2 is a possible D gene (6 bases). The DNA end is a closer match to TRBJ2-5, so the J assignment may be wrong. CDR1 is MNHEY, CDR2 SMNVEV, per germline (reference sequence). The CDR3 contains 18 residues. The CDR3 loop reads CASSLGPGTQQTQETQYF. As DNA, the CDR3 is TGTGCCAGCAGCTTAGGCCCAGGGACTCAACAAACCCAAGAGACCCAGTACTTC.

About this clonotype itself: Without the conserved terminal phenylalanine or tryptophan, this CDR3 likely stems from a read error. The DNA is left out, because the CDR3 cannot be placed on it with certainty; the CDR3 is given as TCRdb lists it. The chain joins TRBV7-4 to TRBJ2-3; the DNA was not compared with TRBD2, the D call given in the table. The CDR3 comprises 17 residues, both ends counted. Germline values: CDR1 SGHVT, CDR2 SQSDAQ. This chain's CDR3 is CASSYRRVWTMATPSVR.

This chain connects TRBV12-3 or TRBV12-4 to TRBJ2-1; D is undetermined. V lost 6 bases and J lost 0, with 12 bases in between. The CDR3 totals 15 residues. Here the CDR3 reads CASSPSRYSYNEQFF. As DNA, the CDR3 is TGTGCCAGCAGCCCATCGCGCTACTCCTACAATGAGCAGTTCTTC.

This clonotype has a count of ten or more. J is TRBJ2-1 and V is TRBV4-1; 8 bases match TRBD1. CDR3 length equals 16 residues. Per germline, CDR1 MGHRA and CDR2 YSYEKL. Unmatched junction bases numbered 6, after V lost 5 bases and J lost 0 bases. The CDR3, as DNA: TGCGCCAGCAGCTATCGCGGACAGGGCTCCTACAATGAGCAGTTCTTC. Translated, it gives CASSYRGQGSYNEQFF.

In this sample, this clonotype turned up many times. The chain links TRBV5-1 to TRBJ1-1, with TRBD1 identical over 7 bases. This CDR3 contains 15 residues. Germline assignment: CDR1 SGHRS and CDR2 YFSETQ. Trimming removed 0 bases from V and 1 base from J; junction bases left unmatched: 3. The CDR3 spells CASSLAGGENTEAFF. The CDR3 nucleotides read TGCGCCAGCAGCTTGGCAGGGGGAGAGAACACTGAAGCTTTCTTT.

With respect to this clonotype: It is likely a read error, because the conserved phenylalanine at the end of the CDR3 is missing. No DNA is shown, since the ends of the CDR3 on it are uncertain; the CDR3 is the one TCRdb lists. The chain is built from TRBV7-2 and TRBJ2-5; TRBD1, the table's D call, lacks a check against the DNA. The CDR3 numbers 17 amino acids, ends counted. From germline, CDR1 is SGHTA and CDR2 FQGNSA. The CDR3 protein is CASSLSGQDWYGYTFGS.

Turning to this clonotype: Without the conserved terminal phenylalanine or tryptophan, this CDR3 likely stems from a read error. No DNA is shown, since the ends of the CDR3 on it are uncertain; the CDR3 is the one TCRdb lists. This rearrangement joins TRBV10-3 to TRBJ2-6. The CDR3 comprises 8 residues, both ends counted. CDR1 is ENHRY and CDR2 is SYGVKD in the germline V gene. The CDR3 is CAISEIPK.

In its sample, this clonotype is medium-sized (0.01 to 0.1%). The chain couples TRBV6-6 to TRBJ2-7; D remains ambiguous. Germline V gene lookup returns CDR1 MNHNY and CDR2 SVGAGI (reference sequence). V shed 0 bases and J shed 2 bases, with 11 bases lying between them. The CDR3 runs to 15 residues. The CDR3 protein is CASSYSAPLTYEQYF. The CDR3 DNA is TGTGCCAGCAGTTACTCCGCCCCTTTAACCTACGAGCAGTACTTC.

As to this clonotype: One end of the junction is discordant with germline, which a read error may explain. The rearrangement joins TRBV18 to TRBJ2-1; 9 bases match TRBD1. Germline CDR1 is KGHSH and CDR2 is LQKENI. CDR3 length: 15 residues. The CDR3 DNA is TGTGCCAGCTCACCCGACAGGGGGGGGAATTCACCCCTCCACTTC. It translates to CASSPDRGGNSPLHF.

In its sample, this clonotype was seen many times. This chain connects TRBV12-3 or TRBV12-4 to TRBJ1-3; D unresolved. Trimming took off 5 bases at V and 2 bases at J, with 10 bases between the two ends. CDR3 length equals 14 residues. CDR3 nucleotide sequence: TGTGCCAGCAGTCTCTACCAACCTGGAAACACCATATATTTT. Translation: CASSLYQPGNTIYF.

Remarks on this clonotype: This may arise from a read error, as a much more abundant clone is one base away. V gene TRBV6-2 or TRBV6-3 combines with J gene TRBJ2-1; 7 nucleotides align to TRBD1. The J call may be wrong; the DNA end is better matched by TRBJ2-7. Germline CDR1 MNHEY, CDR2 SVGEGT. The CDR3 runs 12 residues. For the CDR3, the DNA is TGTGCCAACAGTTCAGGGGGTGCCGAGCAGTACTTC. Amino acids: CANSSGGAEQYF.

By frequency in the sample, this clonotype is medium-sized. The rearrangement links TRBV28 to TRBJ2-5, with D perhaps TRBD1 (5 bases). Trimming removed 4 bases from V and 1 base from J, with 10 bases in between. This CDR3 is 14 amino acids long. Germline CDR1 and CDR2: MDHEN and SYDVKM. CDR3 sequence (DNA): TGTGCCAGCAGTTCAGACAGTCTCCAAGAGACCCAGTACTTC. Translating it yields CASSSDSLQETQYF.

This chain uses TRBV7-2 with TRBJ1-2; D remains unclear. This CDR3 contains 12 residues. The V gene's germline CDR1 is SGHTA and CDR2 FQGNSA. Trimming pared 5 bases from V and 8 bases from J, leaving 12 bases between. CDR3 DNA: TGTGCCAGCAGCCCAAGGAGTGACGGCTACACCTTC. It encodes CASSPRSDGYTF.

This chain joins TRBV10-2 and TRBJ1-1; 7 bases align to TRBD1. The germline V gene has CDR1 WSHSY and CDR2 SAAADI. This CDR3 has 14 residues. The V and J ends lost 6 bases and 0 bases, in that order; junction bases with no gene match: 4. The CDR3 DNA follows: TGCGCCAGCAGGGGACAGACTATGAACACTGAAGCTTTCTTT. Its translation: CASRGQTMNTEAFF.

This chain connects TRBV7-2 to TRBJ2-3; 10 nucleotides agree with TRBD2. Matching the DNA end better, TRBJ2-2 makes the J call doubtful. This CDR3 is built from 15 residues. Per the germline V gene, CDR1 is SGHTA and CDR2 is FQGNSA. The CDR3 sequence is CASSLWTSGSGELFF. CDR3 in DNA: TGTGCCAGCAGCTTATGGACTAGCGGCAGCGGGGAGCTGTTTTTT.

The V gene is TRBV7-4, the J gene TRBJ2-3, with 9 bases lining up with TRBD2. The J call may not be correct, given that the DNA end is closer to TRBJ2-5. From germline, CDR1 is SGHVT and CDR2 SQSDAQ. This CDR3 region has 15 residues. This CDR3 reads CASSLASGRGETQYF. The CDR3 nucleotides are TGTGCCAGCAGCTTAGCTAGCGGGAGAGGAGAGACCCAGTACTTC.

This clonotype was observed a single time. This sequence joins TRBV7-2 and TRBJ2-2, with 9 positions matching TRBD2. Germline assignment: CDR1 SGHTA and CDR2 FQGNSA. This CDR3 is 17 amino acids long. The trim removed 0 bases at V and 4 bases at J, leaving 6 bases unmatched. This chain's CDR3 is CASSLAQRGAGTGELFF. The CDR3 nucleotides are TGTGCCAGCAGCTTAGCGCAGCGGGGGGCGGGCACCGGGGAGCTGTTTTTT.

This clonotype was recorded many times. The CDR3 sequence is CASSDLRFYEQYF. The CDR3 DNA sequence: TGTGCCAGCAGTGATTTAAGGTTCTACGAGCAGTACTTC. The chain has TRBV6-1 and TRBJ2-5; no clear D. With the DNA end fitting TRBJ2-7 better, the J assignment may be wrong. The germline V gene encodes CDR1 MNHNS and CDR2 SASEGT. CDR3 length: 13 residues.

The chain has TRBV27 and TRBJ2-1, with a tentative D call TRBD1 (6 bases). Judging by the DNA end, TRBJ2-7 fits better; the J call may be wrong. The CDR3 covers 15 residues. Germline V gene sequence: CDR1 MNHEY, CDR2 SMNVEV (reference sequence). This chain's CDR3 is CATSQLPGQNYEQYF. The CDR3 DNA follows: TGTGCCACCTCACAACTACCCGGACAGAACTACGAGCAGTACTTC.

This clonotype occurred a few times. Since no conserved phenylalanine or tryptophan closes the CDR3, a read error is the likely cause. Because the CDR3's place on the DNA is in doubt, the DNA is left out and the CDR3 is given as listed by TCRdb. The V gene is TRBV7-2, the J gene TRBJ2-7; whether TRBD1, the table's D call, matches the DNA was not checked. The CDR3 has 17 amino acids, counting both end residues. Germline CDR1 and CDR2: SGHTA and FQGNSA. The CDR3 reads CASSLSTGGAGGYTFGS.

A few counts support this clonotype. The chain has TRBV20-1 and TRBJ2-1, with unresolved D. This CDR3 is built from 15 residues. Trimming took off 1 base at V and 8 bases at J, with 18 bases between the two ends. Germline V gene data show CDR1 as DFQATT and CDR2 as SNEGSKA (reference sequence). CDR3 in amino acids: CSARADPILYDEQFF. CDR3 bases: TGCAGTGCTAGAGCGGATCCCATACTTTATGATGAGCAGTTCTTC.

This clonotype was seen only once. No conserved phenylalanine or tryptophan is present at the end of the CDR3, so a read error is the likely explanation. The DNA is omitted, as the CDR3 cannot be located on it reliably, and the CDR3 follows TCRdb's listing. The V call is TRBV5-1, the J call TRBJ2-6; the table's D call, TRBD2, has no DNA check behind it. Germline V lookup: CDR1 SGHRS, CDR2 YFSETQ. 8 amino acids form the CDR3, both terminal residues included. CDR3 region: CASSLTSV.

This clonotype was picked up many times. V gene TRBV18 combines with J gene TRBJ2-5, with 7 bases identical to TRBD1. The junction had 7 bases not matched to a gene; V was cut back by 8 bases and J by 1 base. Germline CDR1 KGHSH, CDR2 LQKENI. This CDR3 contains 14 residues. For the CDR3, the DNA is TGTGCCAGCCTGCCCCGGGACAGCCAAGAGACCCAGTACTTC. Protein: CASLPRDSQETQYF.

The chain has TRBV20-1 and TRBJ2-2; a weak D match, TRBD1 (7 bases). The CDR3 sequence is 14 residues long. Germline loops: CDR1 DFQATT, CDR2 SNEGSKA (reference sequence). Between the trimmed V and J ends, which lost 6 bases and 6 bases, there was a span of 17 bases. CDR3 nucleotides: TGCAGTGCCCGGACAGGATCGGGGGCCGGGGAGCTGTTTTTT. Residues: CSARTGSGAGELFF.

Within the sample, this clonotype is medium-sized. CDR3 protein: CASRGGLVSEQYF. The DNA for the CDR3 is TGTGCCAGCAGGGGGGGACTAGTGAGCGAGCAGTACTTC. The chain uses TRBV7-2 and TRBJ2-7, with 8 bases fitting TRBD2. The CDR3 covers 13 residues. In germline, CDR1 is SGHTA, CDR2 FQGNSA. Trimming at V came to 6 bases and at J to 6 bases, leaving 7 bases not matched to a gene.

The J gene is TRBJ2-5, the V gene TRBV7-6, with 10 nucleotides matching TRBD1. TRBJ2-7 matches the DNA end more closely, so the J call is doubtful. This CDR3 region has 16 residues. The germline CDR1 and CDR2 sequences are SGHVS and FNYEAQ. CDR3 bases: TGTGCCAGCAGCCCCACTTTGGGGACAGGGGTGCTCGAGCAGTACTTC. Residues: CASSPTLGTGVLEQYF.

This clonotype has more than one count but fewer than ten. This chain links TRBV7-6 with TRBJ2-1; unclear D gene. Trimming removed 5 bases from V and 5 bases from J, with 7 bases in between. The CDR3 is 12 amino acids. The V gene's germline CDR1 is SGHVS and CDR2 FNYEAQ. The CDR3 DNA reads TGTGCCAGCAGCGACGGACACAATGAGCAGTTCTTC. The encoded protein is CASSDGHNEQFF.

V gene TRBV5-1 combines with J gene TRBJ2-1; D uncertain. In germline, CDR1 is SGHRS, CDR2 YFSETQ. This CDR3 has 15 amino acids. The ends were cut back, 3 bases at V and 1 base at J, with 11 bases in the middle. This CDR3 reads CASSSVLKSYNEQFF. Here the CDR3 DNA reads TGCGCCAGCAGCTCCGTCCTGAAGTCCTACAATGAGCAGTTCTTC.

This clonotype has a handful of counts. The CDR3 end shows no conserved phenylalanine or tryptophan, and so a read error is likely. The DNA is omitted, as the CDR3 cannot be located on it reliably, and the CDR3 follows TCRdb's listing. The chain uses TRBV7-3 and TRBJ2-3; the DNA was not compared with TRBD2, the D call given in the table. The CDR3 has 18 residues if both end residues are counted. The germline CDR1 and CDR2 sequences are SGHTA and FQGTGA. The CDR3 loop reads CASSLTGNLAKNIQYFGP.